The source of this T cell receptor beta chain is a study of blood T cell repertoires in COVID-19 (dated by TCRdb to 2019 to 2021). About the investigation overall: Samples from collaborators originated in the United States, Italy and Spain and spanned both the acute and convalescent phases of COVID-19. The samples were drawn from two sources: the first 160 participants of the ongoing ImmuneRACE study, and 1,254 subjects contributed by 6 global collaborators. The sample metadata nearly always contained a de-identified subject ID, COVID-19 status, age in years and sex. The prospective study material was composed of cDNA or gDNA derived from T cells, B-cell-depleted T cells, or PBMCs. Subjects who had been exposed to COVID-19, were actively infected with it, or had recovered from it provided the deeply sampled blood TCRbeta repertoires that made up the dataset. Where available, HLA class I and class II types were obtained from metadata supplied by the sample provider rather than from assay-based typing. The repertoires were released in a freely available public database intended as a resource for research on the immune response to SARS-CoV-2. Broader findings and caveats from the paper: How much clinical and demographic metadata was included differed by source and by participant, and the metadata was provided uncurated.

Each collaborating institution followed its own protocols to collect whole blood in K2EDTA tubes. For TCRbeta analysis, collaborator samples were shipped as frozen whole blood, as isolated PBMCs, or as DNA extracted from either sample type. A remark on this clone: Its antigen is currently not known. Base qualities are not at hand, and no much larger clone is one base apart.

CDR1 MNHNY and CDR2 SVGAGI were looked up in the germline V gene (reference sequence). The V and J ends are trimmed by 6 bases and 0 bases, leaving 12 bases between them. Its CDR3 holds 15 amino acids, cysteine through phenylalanine. Only the CDR3 DNA is retained, 45 bases long and in frame from the first base. TCRbeta CDR3 regions were amplified from genomic DNA using the immunoSEQ Assay, a bias-controlled multiplex PCR. Per the source publication's procedure: The number of nucleated cells in each sample was estimated from the amplification of reference gene primers within the assay. To quantify the absolute abundance of each unique TCRbeta CDR3 rearrangement, sequence reads were collapsed and filtered. Productive Simpson clonality was computed per sample as the square root of Simpson's diversity index over productive rearrangements. TCRdb took this table from immuneACCESS and kept in-frame rearrangements with V and J called. Such tables lack part of the clones; where checked against another copy, unresolved V genes explain under half of the gap, and the rest is unexplained. From that table come the V and J calls and clone size; the DNA was used to work out D and trimming. The sample table lists 55,000 to 65,000 clones, just under 90% of them with a count of one. The ten largest account for around 8% of the sample.

The TCR comes from a human donor with active COVID-19. The donor label of this sample is uncertain. The chain was built from TRBV6-6 and TRBJ1-3; 6 matching bases give a weak D call of TRBD1. The sample comprised peripheral blood. CDR3 region: CASSRTGHSGNTIYF. The DNA sequence reads TGTGCCAGCAGCCGTACAGGGCACTCTGGAAACACCATATATTTT.